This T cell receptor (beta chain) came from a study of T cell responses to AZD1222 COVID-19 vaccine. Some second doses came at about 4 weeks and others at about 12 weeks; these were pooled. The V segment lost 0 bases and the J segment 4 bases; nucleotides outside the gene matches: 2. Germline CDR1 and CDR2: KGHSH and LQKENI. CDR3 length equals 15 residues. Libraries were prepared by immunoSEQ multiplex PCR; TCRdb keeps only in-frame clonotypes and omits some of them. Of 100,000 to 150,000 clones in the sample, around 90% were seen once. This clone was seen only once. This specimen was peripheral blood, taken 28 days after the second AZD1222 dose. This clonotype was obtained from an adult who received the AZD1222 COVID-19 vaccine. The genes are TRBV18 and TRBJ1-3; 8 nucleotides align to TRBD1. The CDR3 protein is CASSPPTGEGNTIYF. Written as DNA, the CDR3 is TGTGCCAGCTCACCACCGACAGGGGAAGGAAACACCATATATTTT.